The 30 T cell receptor beta chains below come from one sample, sequenced in a study of spatial heterogeneity in lung cancer. As for time point: sample taken at primary tumor resection. Whole RNA came from tumor, nontumor lung or frozen PBMC and was sequenced without being sorted. TCRdb redid the calling of the 5' RACE reads with MiXCR, one entry per CDR3 protein. The table lists 45,000 to 55,000 distinct CDR3 sequences, roughly 5% of them singletons, with around 10% in the top ten. Sequences were derived from PBMCs, sampled at surgery. Receptor source: a male donor with early-stage non-small cell lung cancer.

CDR3 DNA sequence: TGTGCCAGCTCACCCGAGATTGAAGATACGCAGTATTTT. This gives the protein CASSPEIEDTQYF. J is TRBJ2-3 and V is TRBV18; D remains ambiguous. The CDR3 extends over 13 amino acids. Germline V CDR1 and CDR2: KGHSH, LQKENI. The V end lost 3 bases, the J end lost 5 bases, and 9 bases lay between the germline ends.

This clonotype was seen repeatedly, ten times or more. The chain is built from TRBV5-1 and TRBJ2-5, with TRBD1 identical over 9 bases. The junction had 8 bases not matched to a gene; V was cut back by 4 bases and J by 4 bases. Germline loops: CDR1 SGHRS, CDR2 YFSETQ. CDR3 length: 15 residues. The CDR3: CASSLRDRDLETQYF. CDR3 nucleotide sequence: TGCGCCAGCAGCCTCCGGGACAGGGATTTAGAGACCCAGTACTTC.

This clonotype was found many times. The chain couples TRBV30 to TRBJ2-3; D is unclear. The CDR3 consists of 12 residues. The germline V gene has CDR1 GTSNPN and CDR2 SVGIG (reference sequence). V was clipped by 4 bases and J by 5 bases, with 10 bases between them. The CDR3, as DNA: TGTGCCTGGAATGTCGCAGGAGATACGCAGTATTTT. Translated, it gives CAWNVAGDTQYF. The full variable domain, with the rest looked up from reference TRBV30 and TRBJ2-3, is SQTIHQWPATLVQPVGSPLSLECTVEGTSNPNLYWYRQAAGRGLQLLFYSVGIGQISSEVPQNLSASRPQDRQFILSSKKLLLSDSGFYLCAWNVAGDTQYFGPGTRLTVL.

This clonotype was seen ten or more times. The gene calls are TRBV11-2 and TRBJ2-5; TRBD2 matches at 9 bases. Germline V gives CDR1 SGHAT, CDR2 FQNNGV. This CDR3 comprises 16 residues. J gave up 1 base and V 5 bases, and 8 bases lay outside the gene matches. The CDR3 DNA sequence: TGTGCCAGCAGCCTAGGTGTGACTAGCGGCCAAGAGACCCAGTACTTC. It codes for CASSLGVTSGQETQYF.

In its sample, this clonotype was seen a few times. This rearrangement joins TRBV20-1 to TRBJ2-7, with TRBD2 matching 7 bases. V shed 5 bases, J shed 3 bases, and the junction held 13 bases outside the gene matches. CDR1 and CDR2 from the germline V gene are DFQATT and SNEGSKA (reference sequence). The CDR3 has 15 amino acids. The CDR3 region is CSARHPGTTHYEQYF. For the CDR3, the DNA is TGCAGTGCTCGACACCCCGGGACTACTCACTACGAGCAGTACTTC.

The chain joins TRBV7-2 to TRBJ2-1; a weak D match, TRBD1 (5 bases). The CDR3 contains 13 residues. Trimming shortened V by 5 bases and J by 5 bases, and 10 bases separated the two germline ends. Germline loops: CDR1 SGHTA, CDR2 FQGNSA. DNA for the CDR3: TGTGCCAGCAGCCGCGACAGAAACAATGAGCAGTTCTTC. Protein sequence: CASSRDRNNEQFF.

This clonotype was recorded many times. The chain couples TRBV9 to TRBJ2-7, with D hard to call. Germline CDR1 is SGDLS and CDR2 is YYNGEE. The CDR3 is 16 residues long. The V and J ends lost 3 bases and 0 bases respectively, with 16 bases between them. The CDR3 DNA reads as TGTGCCAGCAGCGCGTCACGTAGAGACCCCTCCTACGAGCAGTACTTC. Translated: CASSASRRDPSYEQYF.

This clonotype was counted between two and nine times. The V call is TRBV20-1, the J call TRBJ2-7; 9 nucleotides agree with TRBD1. Germline-derived CDR1 and CDR2 are DFQATT and SNEGSKA (reference sequence). The junction had 9 bases not matched to a gene; V was cut back by 7 bases and J by 5 bases. This CDR3 is built from 13 residues. The CDR3 DNA sequence: TGCAGTGTACCAGGACAGGGGTCAAACGAGCAGTACTTC. Its translation is CSVPGQGSNEQYF.

In this sample, this clonotype turned up many times. This sequence joins TRBV7-8 and TRBJ2-1; 11 bases are a match to TRBD2. CDR1 and CDR2 from the germline V gene are SGHVS and FQNEAQ. The trim removed 7 bases at V and 9 bases at J, leaving 8 bases unmatched. The CDR3 sequence is 14 residues long. This CDR3 reads CASNLAGGKGEQFF. The CDR3 coding sequence is TGTGCCAGCAACCTAGCGGGAGGAAAGGGTGAGCAGTTCTTC.

This clonotype was picked up many times. This chain links TRBV7-2 with TRBJ2-7; D is uncertain. The CDR3 runs to 15 residues. Germline V gene data show CDR1 as SGHTA and CDR2 as FQGNSA. Trimming stripped 1 base from V and 2 bases from J, with 12 bases between. The CDR3: CASSLGAGSTYEQYF. As DNA, the CDR3 is TGTGCCAGCAGCTTAGGGGCAGGTTCTACCTACGAGCAGTACTTC.

This clonotype was seen only a few times. A read error may produce the germline difference seen at one junction end. The chain joins TRBV4-1 to TRBJ1-2; TRBD1 agrees at 12 bases. Per the germline V gene, CDR1 is MGHRA and CDR2 is YSYEKL. This CDR3 contains 16 residues. In nucleotides, the CDR3 is TGTGCCAGCAGCCAAGATCTAGTCGGGACAGGGGGCGGCTACACCTTC. It specifies CASSQDLVGTGGGYTF.

This clonotype was observed at least ten times. V gene TRBV5-1 combines with J gene TRBJ2-7; 7 nucleotides align to TRBD1. Germline assignment: CDR1 SGHRS and CDR2 YFSETQ. V shed 4 bases, J shed 1 base, and the junction held 5 bases outside the gene matches. This CDR3 contains 14 residues. Written as DNA, the CDR3 is TGCGCCAGCAGCCCCGGACAGGCTTCCTACGAGCAGTACTTC. Amino acid sequence: CASSPGQASYEQYF. Together with reference TRBV5-1 and TRBJ2-7, the CDR3 gives the full variable domain: KAGVTQTPRYLIKTRGQQVTLSCSPISGHRSVSWYQQTPGQGLQFLFEYFSETQRNKGNFPGRFSGRQFSNSRSEMNVSTLELGDSALYLCASSPGQASYEQYFGPGTRLTVT.

This clonotype has ten or more counts. The V call is TRBV28, the J call TRBJ2-3, with D unresolved. The germline V gene encodes CDR1 MDHEN and CDR2 SYDVKM. Trimming cost V 3 bases and J 6 bases, with 7 bases left between them. The CDR3 runs 12 residues. The DNA of the CDR3 is TGTGCCAGCAGTTTCTTGTGGGATACGCAGTATTTT. Protein sequence: CASSFLWDTQYF.

The rearrangement links TRBV6-1 to TRBJ1-6; a weak D match, TRBD1 (5 bases). V lost 6 bases and J lost 9, with 15 bases in between. The germline V gene has CDR1 MNHNS and CDR2 SASEGT. The length of the CDR3 is 14 residues. For the CDR3, the DNA is TGTGCCAGCAGCCCCGGGGGTTATGGTTCACCCCTCCACTTT. Translating it yields CASSPGGYGSPLHF.

In this sample, this clonotype turned up many times. This rearrangement joins TRBV12-3 or TRBV12-4 to TRBJ2-5; D is perhaps TRBD2 (6 bases). This CDR3 contains 15 residues. V was clipped by 3 bases and J by 4 bases, with 15 bases between them. The CDR3 region is CASSLEGATGETQYF. The CDR3 nucleotides read TGTGCCAGCAGTTTGGAGGGAGCCACGGGAGAGACCCAGTACTTC.

The chain joins TRBV29-1 to TRBJ2-2, with D unresolved. V lost 4 bases and J lost 2, with 8 bases in between. The CDR3 is made up of 13 amino acids. Germline V gene lookup returns CDR1 SQVTM and CDR2 ANQGSEA. The DNA of the CDR3 is TGCAGCGTTGCCACACTAAACACCGGGGAGCTGTTTTTT. Translated, it gives CSVATLNTGELFF.

V gene TRBV10-3 combines with J gene TRBJ2-1; TRBD2 aligns across 11 bases. Germline lookup yields CDR1 ENHRY and CDR2 SYGVKD. This CDR3 region has 17 residues. V lost 3 bases to trimming and J lost 1 base; unmatched junction nucleotides: 5. The CDR3 protein is CAISEDLAGGSYNEQFF. DNA of the CDR3: TGTGCCATCAGTGAAGATCTAGCGGGAGGATCCTACAATGAGCAGTTCTTC.

The chain employs TRBV7-8 and TRBJ1-5; D might be TRBD1 (5 bases). V lost 2 bases to trimming and J lost 7 bases, with 6 bases between them. The germline CDR1 and CDR2 sequences are SGHVS and FQNEAQ. The CDR3 spans 12 residues. The CDR3 region is CASSLNRQPQHF. CDR3 nucleotide sequence: TGTGCCAGCAGCTTAAACAGGCAGCCCCAGCATTTT.

This clonotype was found many times. V usage is TRBV18 and J usage is TRBJ2-1, with 10 bases aligning to TRBD2. CDR1 is KGHSH, CDR2 LQKENI, per germline. The CDR3 is 15 amino acids. The V gene end was trimmed by 0 bases and the J gene end by 6 bases; junction bases not matched to a gene: 2. CDR3 sequence (DNA): TGTGCCAGCTCACCACCTAGCGGGAGGCTCAATGAGCAGTTCTTC. As protein: CASSPPSGRLNEQFF.

The table lists this clonotype with many counts. The junction departs from germline at one end; a sequencing error may be responsible. V is TRBV25-1 and J is TRBJ2-4; 7 nucleotides line up with TRBD1. The CDR3 consists of 13 residues. From germline, CDR1 is MGHDK and CDR2 SYGVNS. This CDR3 is CASSESTRGKLDF. In nucleotides, the CDR3 is TGTGCCAGCAGTGAATCTACCAGGGGGAAATTGGATTTC.

This clonotype was observed many times. The V call is TRBV6-4, the J call TRBJ2-3; 11 nucleotides match TRBD2. The CDR3 spans 14 residues. Germline CDR1 and CDR2: MRHNA and SNTAGT. V was pared by 6 bases and J by 1 base, with 0 bases of the junction left unmatched. The CDR3 nucleotides read TGTGCCAGCAGACTAGCGGGAGGCACAGATACGCAGTATTTT. Protein sequence: CASRLAGGTDTQYF.

In nucleotides, the CDR3 is TGTGCCGCTCTTGGACAGGGCCTAAGCACAGATACGCAGTATTTT. This encodes CAALGQGLSTDTQYF. This chain connects TRBV6-2 or TRBV6-3 to TRBJ2-3; TRBD1 agrees at 8 bases. Trimming at V came to 11 bases and at J to 0 bases, leaving 10 bases not matched to a gene. Germline CDR1 and CDR2: MNHEY and SVGEGT. The CDR3 loop spans 15 amino acids.

This clonotype was picked up many times. The chain is built from TRBV6-5 and TRBJ2-5; D gene ambiguous. The CDR3 is made up of 11 amino acids. V gave up 7 bases and J gave up 4 bases, with 7 bases separating them. The V gene's germline CDR1 is MNHEY and CDR2 SVGAGI. The CDR3 spells CASNSVETQYF. In DNA, the CDR3 is TGTGCCAGCAACTCCGTAGAGACCCAGTACTTC.

The table lists this clonotype with many counts. V usage is TRBV18 and J usage is TRBJ2-5; 9 bases fit TRBD2. Germline-derived CDR1 and CDR2 are KGHSH and LQKENI. CDR3 length: 15 residues. V gave up 1 base and J gave up 5 bases; unmatched junction bases: 5. CDR3 loop: CASSPLAGVEETQYF. The DNA for the CDR3 is TGTGCCAGCTCACCACTAGCGGGAGTTGAGGAGACCCAGTACTTC.

This clonotype was counted at least ten times. The genes are TRBV6-6 and TRBJ1-2, with D tentatively TRBD1 (5 bases). The CDR3 contains 13 residues. The germline V gene has CDR1 MNHNY and CDR2 SVGAGI (reference sequence). With 4 bases removed from V and 7 bases from J, the gap between germline ends came to 13 bases. CDR3 in DNA: TGTGCCAGCAGTTCGGGACGCTACACTGGCTACACCTTC. Protein sequence: CASSSGRYTGYTF.

This clonotype was picked up a small number of times. This chain connects TRBV7-9 to TRBJ2-7; D assignment may be TRBD1 or TRBD2 (5 bases each). The germline CDR1 and CDR2 sequences are SEHNR and FQNEAQ (reference sequence). The CDR3 contains 15 residues. The V and J ends lost 6 bases and 6 bases respectively, with 21 bases between them. CDR3: CASRAGTASVLEQYF. The DNA of the CDR3 is TGTGCCAGCAGAGCAGGGACCGCCAGCGTCCTCGAGCAGTACTTC.

This clonotype was counted many times. The V and J genes are TRBV30 and TRBJ1-5, with 9 bases fitting TRBD1. The CDR3 runs to 13 residues. Germline loops: CDR1 GTSNPN, CDR2 SVGIG (reference sequence). The V segment lost 3 bases and the J segment 9 bases; nucleotides outside the gene matches: 6. The CDR3 DNA follows: TGTGCCTGGAGCCGACAGGGGGGAGGGCCCCAGCATTTT. Its translation is CAWSRQGGGPQHF.

This clonotype has ten or more counts. The CDR3 carries no conserved terminal phenylalanine or tryptophan, so it likely arises from a read error. It is unclear where the CDR3 begins or ends on the DNA, so no DNA is shown, and the CDR3 is as TCRdb lists it. This rearrangement joins TRBV6-2 or TRBV6-3 to TRBJ2-7; the table's D call TRBD2 went unverified against the DNA. The CDR3 extends over 14 residues, inclusive of both ends. CDR1 and CDR2 (germline): MNHEY, SVGEGT. CDR3 protein: CASSMDSSGRAKGI.

This clonotype was detected ten times or more. This rearrangement joins TRBV7-2 to TRBJ2-2, with D unclear. Trimming took off 2 bases at V and 4 bases at J, with 11 bases between the two ends. CDR3 length: 15 amino acids. CDR1 and CDR2 (germline): SGHTA, FQGNSA. CDR3 region: CASSLSPGATGELFF. The CDR3 bases are TGTGCCAGCAGCTTATCCCCGGGTGCCACCGGGGAGCTGTTTTTT.

This clonotype occurred many times. This chain connects TRBV6-1 to TRBJ1-5; D is unresolved. CDR3 length: 14 residues. With 8 bases removed from V and 2 bases from J, the gap between germline ends came to 13 bases. Germline-derived CDR1 and CDR2 are MNHNS and SASEGT. The DNA for the CDR3 is TGTGCCAGCCGTGGTATGCTGGGCAATCAGCCCCAGCATTTT. This translates into CASRGMLGNQPQHF.